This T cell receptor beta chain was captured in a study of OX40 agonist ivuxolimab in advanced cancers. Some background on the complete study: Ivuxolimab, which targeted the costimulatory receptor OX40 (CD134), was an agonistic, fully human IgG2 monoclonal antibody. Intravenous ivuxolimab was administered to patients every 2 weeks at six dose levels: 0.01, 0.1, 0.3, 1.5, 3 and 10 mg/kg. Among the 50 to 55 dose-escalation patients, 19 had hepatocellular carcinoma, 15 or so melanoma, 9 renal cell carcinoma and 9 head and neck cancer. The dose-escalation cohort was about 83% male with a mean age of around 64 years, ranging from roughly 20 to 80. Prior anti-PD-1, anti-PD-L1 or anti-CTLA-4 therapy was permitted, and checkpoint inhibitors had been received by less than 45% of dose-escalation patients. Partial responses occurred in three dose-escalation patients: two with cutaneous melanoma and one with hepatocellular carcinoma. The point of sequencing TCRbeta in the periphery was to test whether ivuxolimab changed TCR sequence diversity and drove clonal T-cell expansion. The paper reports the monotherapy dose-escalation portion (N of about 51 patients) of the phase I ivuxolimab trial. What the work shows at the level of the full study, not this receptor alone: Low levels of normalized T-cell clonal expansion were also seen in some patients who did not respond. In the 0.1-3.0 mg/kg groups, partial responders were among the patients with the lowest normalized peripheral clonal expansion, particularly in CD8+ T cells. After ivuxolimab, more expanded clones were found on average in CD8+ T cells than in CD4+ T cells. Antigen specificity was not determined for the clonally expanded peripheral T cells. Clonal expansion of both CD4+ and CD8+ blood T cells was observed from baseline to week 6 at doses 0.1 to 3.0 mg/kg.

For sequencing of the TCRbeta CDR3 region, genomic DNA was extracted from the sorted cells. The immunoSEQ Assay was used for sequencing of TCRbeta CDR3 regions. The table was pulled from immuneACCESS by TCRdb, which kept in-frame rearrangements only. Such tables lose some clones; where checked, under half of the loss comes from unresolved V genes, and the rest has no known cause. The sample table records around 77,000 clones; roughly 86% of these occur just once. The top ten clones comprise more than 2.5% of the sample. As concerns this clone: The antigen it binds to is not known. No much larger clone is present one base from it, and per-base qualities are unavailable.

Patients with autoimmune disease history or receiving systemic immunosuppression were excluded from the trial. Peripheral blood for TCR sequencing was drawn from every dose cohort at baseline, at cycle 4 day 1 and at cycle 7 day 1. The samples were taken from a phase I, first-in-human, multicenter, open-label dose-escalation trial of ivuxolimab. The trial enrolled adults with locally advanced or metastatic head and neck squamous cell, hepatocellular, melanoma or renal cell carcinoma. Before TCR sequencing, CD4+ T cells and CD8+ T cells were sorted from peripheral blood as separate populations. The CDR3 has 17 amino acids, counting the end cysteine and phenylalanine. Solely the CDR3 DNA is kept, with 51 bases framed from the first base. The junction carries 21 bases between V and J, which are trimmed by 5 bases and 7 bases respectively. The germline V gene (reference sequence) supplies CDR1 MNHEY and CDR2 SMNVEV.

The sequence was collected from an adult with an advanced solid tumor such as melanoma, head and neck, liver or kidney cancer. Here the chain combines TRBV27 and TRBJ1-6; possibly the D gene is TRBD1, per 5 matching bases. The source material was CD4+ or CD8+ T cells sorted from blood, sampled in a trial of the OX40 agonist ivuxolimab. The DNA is TGTGCCAGCAGTCTGTCGGGCCCGACGAACAGGAATTCACCCCTCCACTTT. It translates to CASSLSGPTNRNSPLHF.